Ten or more counts support the clone carrying this T cell receptor (beta chain). Its antigen is not identified. The same CDR3 is also encoded by other DNA sequences in this sample. This entry belongs to a study of T cell responses to AZD1222 COVID-19 vaccine. Points from the study as a whole: Sampling captured repertoires only after the peak T cell response.

Repertoires were generated with immunoSEQ multiplex PCR, while TCRdb's copy carries only in-frame clones and drops some. Found here are approximately 170,000 clones, roughly nine tenths of them singletons; the top ten hold about 6.9%. The trim removed 5 bases at V and 2 bases at J, leaving 1 base unmatched. The CDR3 runs 14 residues. Germline-derived CDR1 and CDR2 are LGHDT and YNNKEL (reference sequence). The source material was peripheral blood, sampled on day 0 of AZD1222 vaccination. J is TRBJ1-5 and V is TRBV3-1 (or the pseudogene TRBV3-2); TRBD1 agrees at 9 bases. The sequence derives from an adult in good health. The CDR3 protein is CASSWTGGNQPQHF. The CDR3 DNA follows: TGTGCCAGCAGCTGGACAGGGGGCAATCAGCCCCAGCATTTT.